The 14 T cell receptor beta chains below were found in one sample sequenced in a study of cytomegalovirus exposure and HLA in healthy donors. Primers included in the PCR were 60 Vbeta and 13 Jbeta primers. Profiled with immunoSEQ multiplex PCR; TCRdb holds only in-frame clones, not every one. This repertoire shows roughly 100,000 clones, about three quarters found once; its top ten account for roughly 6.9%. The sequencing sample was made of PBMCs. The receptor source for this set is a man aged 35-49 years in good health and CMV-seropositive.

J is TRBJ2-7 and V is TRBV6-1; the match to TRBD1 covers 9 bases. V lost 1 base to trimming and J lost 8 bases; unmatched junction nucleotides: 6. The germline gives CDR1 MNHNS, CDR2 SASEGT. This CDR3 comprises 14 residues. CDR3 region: CASSEGGQGKKQYF. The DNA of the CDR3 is TGTGCCAGCAGTGAAGGGGGACAGGGTAAAAAGCAGTACTTC.

In nucleotides, the CDR3 is TGTGCCAGCAGCGTAGGACAGGGGGCGGGAAACACTGAAGCTTTCTTT. Amino acid sequence: CASSVGQGAGNTEAFF. V is TRBV9 and J is TRBJ1-1; 10 nucleotides agree with TRBD1. CDR3 size: 16 residues. The ends lost 0 bases at V and 2 bases at J; junction bases unmatched: 4. Germline CDR1 is SGDLS and CDR2 is YYNGEE. The whole variable domain, remainder taken from reference TRBV9 and TRBJ1-1, is DSGVTQTPKHLITATGQRVTLRCSPRSGDLSVYWYQQSLDQGLQFLIQYYNGEERAKGNILERFSAQQFPDLHSELNLSSLELGDSALYFCASSVGQGAGNTEAFFGQGTRLTVV.

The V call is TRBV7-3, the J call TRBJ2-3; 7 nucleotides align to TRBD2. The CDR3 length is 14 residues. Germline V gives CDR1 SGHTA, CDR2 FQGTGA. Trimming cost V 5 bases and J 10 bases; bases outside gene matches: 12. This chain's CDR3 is CASSPGHEGGAQYF. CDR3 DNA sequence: TGTGCCAGCAGCCCAGGTCACGAGGGAGGGGCGCAGTATTTT.

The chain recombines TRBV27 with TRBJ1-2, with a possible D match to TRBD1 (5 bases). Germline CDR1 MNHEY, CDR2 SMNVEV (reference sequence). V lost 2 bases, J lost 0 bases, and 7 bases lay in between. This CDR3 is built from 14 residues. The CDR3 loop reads CASSLDRANYGYTF. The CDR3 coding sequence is TGTGCCAGCAGTTTAGACAGAGCTAACTATGGCTACACCTTC.

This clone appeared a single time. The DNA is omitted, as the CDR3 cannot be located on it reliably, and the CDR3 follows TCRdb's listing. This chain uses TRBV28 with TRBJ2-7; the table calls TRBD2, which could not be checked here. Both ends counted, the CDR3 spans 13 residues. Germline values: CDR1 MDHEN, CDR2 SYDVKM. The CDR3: CASSFGSGNEQYF.

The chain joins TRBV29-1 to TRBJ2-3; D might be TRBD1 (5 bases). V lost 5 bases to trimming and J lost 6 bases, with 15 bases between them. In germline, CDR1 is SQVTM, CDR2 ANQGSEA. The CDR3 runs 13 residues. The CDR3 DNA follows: TGCAGCGTTTCGAACGCAGGGTTGGATACGCAGTATTTT. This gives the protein CSVSNAGLDTQYF.

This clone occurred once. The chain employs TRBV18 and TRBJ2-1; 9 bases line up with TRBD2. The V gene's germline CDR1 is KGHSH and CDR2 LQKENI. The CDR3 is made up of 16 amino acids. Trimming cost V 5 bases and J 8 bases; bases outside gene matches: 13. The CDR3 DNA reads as TGTGCCAGCTCATTACCGGGACTAGCTACGGTGGATGAGCAGTTCTTC. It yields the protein CASSLPGLATVDEQFF.

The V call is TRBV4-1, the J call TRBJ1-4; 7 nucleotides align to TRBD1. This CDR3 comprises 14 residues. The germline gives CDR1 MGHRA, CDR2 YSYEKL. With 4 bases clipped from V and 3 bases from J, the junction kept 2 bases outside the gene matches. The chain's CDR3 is CASSPGTANEKLFF. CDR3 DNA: TGCGCCAGCAGCCCCGGGACAGCTAATGAAAAACTGTTTTTT.

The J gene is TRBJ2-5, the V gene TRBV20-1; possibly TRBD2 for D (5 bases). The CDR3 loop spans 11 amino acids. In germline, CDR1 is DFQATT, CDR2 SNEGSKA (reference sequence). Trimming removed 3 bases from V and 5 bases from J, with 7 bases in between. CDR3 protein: CSARREETQYF. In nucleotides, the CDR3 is TGCAGTGCTAGGAGGGAGGAGACCCAGTACTTC.

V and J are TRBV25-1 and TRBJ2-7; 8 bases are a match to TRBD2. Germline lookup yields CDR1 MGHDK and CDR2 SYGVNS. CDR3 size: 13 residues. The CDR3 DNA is TGTGCAACAGGTGCGGGAGGTAACTACGAGCAGTACTTC. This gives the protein CATGAGGNYEQYF.

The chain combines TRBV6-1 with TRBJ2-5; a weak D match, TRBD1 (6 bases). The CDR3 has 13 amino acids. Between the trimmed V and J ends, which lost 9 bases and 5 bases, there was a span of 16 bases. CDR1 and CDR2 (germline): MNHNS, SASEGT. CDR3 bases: TGTGCCAGTGCAACAGGGTTACGGGAGACCCAGTACTTC. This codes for CASATGLRETQYF.

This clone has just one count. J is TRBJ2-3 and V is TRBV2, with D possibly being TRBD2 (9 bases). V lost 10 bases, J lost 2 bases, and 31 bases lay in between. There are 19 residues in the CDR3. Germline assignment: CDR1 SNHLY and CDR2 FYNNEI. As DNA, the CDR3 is TGTGCCATCAGGGGGCGGGTCACCCCTAGCGGGGATTCCACAGATACGCAGTATTTT. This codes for CAIRGRVTPSGDSTDTQYF.

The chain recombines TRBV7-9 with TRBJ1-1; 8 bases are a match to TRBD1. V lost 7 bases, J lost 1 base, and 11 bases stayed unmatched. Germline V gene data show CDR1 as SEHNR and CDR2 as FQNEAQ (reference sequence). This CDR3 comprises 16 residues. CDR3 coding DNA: TGTGCCAGCATCACCTCTGGACAGGGAAAGAACACTGAAGCTTTCTTT. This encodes CASITSGQGKNTEAFF.

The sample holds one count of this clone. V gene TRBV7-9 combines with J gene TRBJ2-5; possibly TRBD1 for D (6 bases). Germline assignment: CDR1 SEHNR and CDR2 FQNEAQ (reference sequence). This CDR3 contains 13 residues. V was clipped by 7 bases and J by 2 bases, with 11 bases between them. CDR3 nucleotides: TGTGCCAGCAACCGGGACACACAAGAGACCCAGTACTTC. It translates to CASNRDTQETQYF. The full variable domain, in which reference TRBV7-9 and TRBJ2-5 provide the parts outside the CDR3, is DTGVSQNPRHKITKRGQNVTFRCDPISEHNRLYWYRQTLGQGPEFLTYFQNEAQLEKSRLLSDRFSAERPKGSFSTLEIQRTEQGDSAMYLCASNRDTQETQYFGPGTRLLVL.